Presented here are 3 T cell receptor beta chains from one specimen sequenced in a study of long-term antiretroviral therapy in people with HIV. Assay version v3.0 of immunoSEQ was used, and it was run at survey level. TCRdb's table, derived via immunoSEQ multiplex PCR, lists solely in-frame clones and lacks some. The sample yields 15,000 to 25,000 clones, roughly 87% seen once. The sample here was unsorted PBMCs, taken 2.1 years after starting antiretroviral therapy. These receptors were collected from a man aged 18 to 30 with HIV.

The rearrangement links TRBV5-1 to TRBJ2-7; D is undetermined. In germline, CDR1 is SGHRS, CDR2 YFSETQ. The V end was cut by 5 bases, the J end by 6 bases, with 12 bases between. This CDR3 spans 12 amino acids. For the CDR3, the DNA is TGCGCCAGCAGTTTTAGACCTACCGAGCAGTACTTC. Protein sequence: CASSFRPTEQYF.

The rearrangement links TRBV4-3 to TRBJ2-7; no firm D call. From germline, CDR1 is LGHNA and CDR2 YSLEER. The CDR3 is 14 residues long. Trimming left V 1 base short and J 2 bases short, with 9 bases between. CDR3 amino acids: CASSQVWGPYEQYF. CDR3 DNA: TGCGCCAGCAGCCAAGTCTGGGGTCCCTACGAGCAGTACTTC.

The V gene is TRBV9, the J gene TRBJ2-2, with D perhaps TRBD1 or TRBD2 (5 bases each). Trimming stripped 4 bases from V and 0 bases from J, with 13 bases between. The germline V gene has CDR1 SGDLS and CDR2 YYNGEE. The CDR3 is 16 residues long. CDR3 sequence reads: CASSSLGRTNTGELFF. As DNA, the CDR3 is TGTGCCAGCAGCTCTTTGGGACGAACGAACACCGGGGAGCTGTTTTTT.